This is a list of T cell receptor beta chains from one sample in a study of vaccination and CD4 T cells after COVID-19. TCRdb used MiXCR to reprocess the PCR reads, holding one entry per CDR3 protein. This sample yields about 8,800 distinct CDR3 sequences, of which about half are seen a single time; 15% to 20% belongs to the top ten. These receptors' antigens are unknown. Sequenced: CD4+ T cells from blood, cultured in vitro. The receptors come from a human donor in good health. Each CDR3 is given with its conserved first and last residue. A D gene is named only where the DNA matches it firmly. Expanded clones are given a class, and other clones once, few, many or no size at all.

D: NA
J: TRBJ1-4
size: NA
V: TRBV6-5
DNA: TGTGCCAGCAGTTATAAGGGGAAACTGTTTTTT
CDR3: CASSYKGKLFF

D: NA
J: TRBJ2-7
size: NA
V: TRBV20-1
DNA: TGCAGTGCTCAAAGTCCAGGCTACGAGCAGTACTTC
CDR3: CSAQSPGYEQYF

D: TRBD1
J: TRBJ1-1
size: NA
V: TRBV12-3/TRBV12-4
DNA: TGTGCCAGCAGACTACACCGGGACAGGATGAACACTGAAGCTTTCTTT
CDR3: CASRLHRDRMNTEAFF

D: NA
J: TRBJ2-7
size: NA
V: TRBV20-1
DNA: TGCAGTGTTATCCACGGTGGGGGTGGGAATCGCGAGCAGTACTTC
CDR3: CSVIHGGGGNREQYF

D: TRBD2
J: TRBJ2-7
size: NA
V: TRBV12-3/TRBV12-4
DNA: TGTGCCAGCAGTTTAGCGACTAGCGGGATCTTTGGCTACGAGCAGTACTTC
CDR3: CASSLATSGIFGYEQYF

D: TRBD2
J: TRBJ2-2
size: few
V: TRBV19
DNA: TGTGCCAGTAGTTTTGGCGGGAGGGGTTCCGGGGAGCTGTTTTTT
CDR3: CASSFGGRGSGELFF

D: NA
J: TRBJ2-5
size: few
V: TRBV2
DNA: TGTGCCAGCACCGGGGGCAGGGAAGAGACCCAGTACTTC
CDR3: CASTGGREETQYF

D: TRBD1
J: TRBJ2-1
size: NA
V: TRBV7-6
DNA: TGTGCCAGCAGCTCGCCGGGACAGTACAATGAGCAGTTCTTC
CDR3: CASSSPGQYNEQFF

D: NA
J: TRBJ1-5
size: few
V: TRBV20-1
DNA: TGCAGTGCCATACTGGGTGCACTGTCTTATAGCAATCAGCCCCAGCATTTT
CDR3: CSAILGALSYSNQPQHF

D: NA
J: TRBJ1-2
size: NA
V: TRBV6-5
DNA: TGTGCCAGCAGTTACTCGGGGCAGAATTATGGCTACACCTTC
CDR3: CASSYSGQNYGYTF

D: NA
J: TRBJ1-1
size: few
V: TRBV10-3
DNA: TGTGCCACCAGGGCGGAAGGAGGCACTGAAGCTTTCTTT
CDR3: CATRAEGGTEAFF

D: NA
J: TRBJ2-5
size: NA
V: TRBV6-2/TRBV6-3
DNA: TGTGCCAGCAGTTATGGAGAGGCCCAGTACTTC
CDR3: CASSYGEAQYF

D: NA
J: TRBJ2-1
size: NA
V: TRBV5-1
DNA: TGCGCCAGCAGCTTGAGGGCCCGCGATGAGCAGTTCTTC
CDR3: CASSLRARDEQFF

D: TRBD2
J: TRBJ2-7
size: NA
V: TRBV16
DNA: TGTGCCAGCAGCCCGGGACTAGCGGGAGGGCCTGTCGAGCAGTACTTC
CDR3: CASSPGLAGGPVEQYF

D: TRBD2
J: TRBJ2-3
size: NA
V: TRBV15
DNA: TGTGCCACCAGCAGATCTCTCCAAGGCACTAGCGGGGGCACAGATACGCAGTATTTT
CDR3: CATSRSLQGTSGGTDTQYF

D: NA
J: TRBJ1-2
size: few
V: TRBV7-9
DNA: TGTGCCAGCAGCTTAGAGGGGGTCGGGAACTATGGCTACACCTTC
CDR3: CASSLEGVGNYGYTF

D: NA
J: TRBJ2-2
size: NA
V: TRBV6-1
DNA: TGTGCCAGCAGTCGCCAGCCTAAACTCCCCGGGGAGCTGTTTTTT
CDR3: CASSRQPKLPGELFF

D: NA
J: TRBJ2-3
size: few
V: TRBV28
DNA: TGTGCCAGCAGTTTGAATGGGGTGAAGGCAGATACGCAGTATTTT
CDR3: CASSLNGVKADTQYF

D: NA
J: TRBJ1-2
size: few
V: TRBV7-2
DNA: TGTGCCAGCAGCACGGGACACCAAAACTATGGCTACACCTTC
CDR3: CASSTGHQNYGYTF

D: NA
J: TRBJ2-1
size: NA
V: TRBV6-1
DNA: TGTGCCAGCAGAAGACAGAGCTACAATGAGCAGTTCTTC
CDR3: CASRRQSYNEQFF